The 9 T cell receptor beta chains in this list originate from one sample, sequenced in a study of T cell changes during pregnancy in multiple sclerosis. Measured with immunoSEQ multiplex PCR; TCRdb has only the in-frame clones, and not every one. The table includes around 73,000 clones, 92% detected once. The sequences come from peripheral blood, collected in the third trimester of pregnancy. The receptors were sampled from a female donor in good health, enrolled as a control in a pregnancy study.

The chain combines TRBV9 with TRBJ2-3; D gene unclear. Trimming shortened V by 4 bases and J by 2 bases, and 8 bases separated the two germline ends. Germline lookup yields CDR1 SGDLS and CDR2 YYNGEE. There are 13 residues in the CDR3. This CDR3 reads CASSPHYTDTQYF. The CDR3 nucleotides read TGTGCCAGCAGCCCCCACTACACAGATACGCAGTATTTT.

The V and J genes are TRBV4-1 and TRBJ2-2; 9 nucleotides agree with TRBD1. Germline V gene lookup returns CDR1 MGHRA and CDR2 YSYEKL. The CDR3 sequence is 15 residues long. Trimming cost V 1 base and J 6 bases; bases outside gene matches: 3. The DNA for the CDR3 is TGCGCCAGCAGCCAAGTAACAGGGGGCCCCGGGGAGCTGTTTTTT. Protein sequence: CASSQVTGGPGELFF.

The rearrangement uses TRBV7-9 and TRBJ1-4, with 9 bases identical to TRBD1. Trimming removed 3 bases from V and 8 bases from J; junction bases left unmatched: 10. In germline, CDR1 is SEHNR, CDR2 FQNEAQ (reference sequence). The length of the CDR3 is 16 residues. The CDR3 reads CASSFLTGTGNEKLFF. The CDR3 DNA sequence: TGTGCCAGCAGCTTCTTGACCGGGACAGGGAACGAAAAACTGTTTTTT.

V and J are TRBV6-5 and TRBJ1-1, with 8 nucleotides matching TRBD1. Germline CDR1 is MNHEY and CDR2 is SVGAGI. The CDR3 is 14 residues long. The J segment lost 4 bases and the V segment lost 6 bases, leaving 7 bases of the junction unmatched. CDR3 DNA sequence: TGTGCCAGCAGACCAGGGGGCCGGGGCACTGAAGCTTTCTTT. Its translation: CASRPGGRGTEAFF.

The V call is TRBV15, the J call TRBJ2-5; tentatively, D is TRBD2 (6 bases). Deletions cut 0 bases from V and 5 bases from J, with 13 bases between. Germline lookup yields CDR1 LNHNV and CDR2 YYDKDF (reference sequence). The CDR3 spans 15 residues. This CDR3 is CATSREGAGGETQYF. DNA for the CDR3: TGTGCCACCAGCAGAGAAGGGGCAGGAGGGGAGACCCAGTACTTC.

CDR3 sequence reads: CASSPMRRGNSPLHF. DNA for the CDR3: TGTGCCAGCTCACCAATGAGGAGGGGTAATTCACCCCTCCACTTT. The rearrangement uses TRBV18 and TRBJ1-6, with D tentatively TRBD1 (5 bases). CDR1 and CDR2 from the germline V gene are KGHSH and LQKENI. Trimming removed 2 bases at V and 6 bases at J, with 11 bases between. The CDR3 runs to 15 residues. The full variable domain, completed using reference TRBV18 and TRBJ1-6, is NAGVMQNPRHLVRRRGQEARLRCSPMKGHSHVYWYRQLPEEGLKFMVYLQKENIIDESGMPKERFSAEFPKEGPSILRIQQVVRGDSAAYFCASSPMRRGNSPLHFGNGTRLTVT.

This clone came up once. This sequence joins TRBV2 and TRBJ2-7; 10 bases match TRBD1. V trimming: 7 bases; J trimming: 4 bases; junction bases outside the gene matches: 7. Germline CDR1 is SNHLY and CDR2 is FYNNEI. The CDR3 sequence is 14 residues long. The chain's CDR3 is CASKMGTGAYEQYF. CDR3 sequence (DNA): TGTGCCAGCAAGATGGGGACAGGGGCATACGAGCAGTACTTC.

The genes are TRBV11-1 and TRBJ2-6; the match to TRBD2 covers 10 bases. V lost 3 bases and J lost 2; bases outside the gene matches: 7. CDR3 length: 18 amino acids. Germline V gene sequence: CDR1 SGHAT, CDR2 FQDESV (reference sequence). The CDR3 protein is CASSFGPAGGPGANVLTF. The CDR3 region has the DNA TGTGCCAGCAGCTTCGGGCCAGCGGGAGGGCCTGGGGCCAACGTCCTGACTTTC.

The CDR3 DNA follows: TGTGCCAGTAACTCGGGCAGGGCTAACTATGGCTACACCTTC. Translation gives CASNSGRANYGYTF. The chain joins TRBV19 to TRBJ1-2; D perhaps matches TRBD1 (5 bases). In germline, CDR1 is LNHDA, CDR2 SQIVND (reference sequence). The V and J ends lost 7 bases and 0 bases respectively, with 12 bases between them. The CDR3 runs to 14 residues.